This T cell receptor (beta chain) was recorded in a study of tumor-infiltrating lymphocytes in primary liver carcinoma. Study conclusions and caveats: Among the pair types, tumor region pairs showed more overlap than tumor-adjacent and tumor-blood pairs.

Using a constant-region primer together with ProtoScript II reverse transcriptase, TCR beta cDNA was made from about 500 ng of total RNA. Investigators got TCR beta libraries out of three nested multiplex PCR rounds, done with slightly modified ARM-PCR. Running roughly 10 cycles apiece, the first two PCR rounds relied on TRBV1-TRBV30 forward primers together with a C-beta reverse primer. From the multiplex PCR reads, TCRdb called clonotypes with MiXCR, one entry per CDR3 protein. The sample yields 100,000 to 150,000 distinct CDR3 sequences, 50% to 70% seen once. Starting material for RNA and DNA co-extraction consisted of roughly 17-31 mg of unsorted bulk tissue. Germline CDR1 reads SGHNT; CDR2 reads YYREEE (reference sequence). This CDR3 spans 16 amino acids. As to this clonotype: As yet, its antigen is unknown. One end of the junction fails to match germline, which may point to a read error.

The sequenced sample consisted of liver tumor tissue from sampling region 1. As for subset: tumor region T1, superior pole. This TCR was sampled from a woman in her sixties with primary liver carcinoma and hepatitis B virus infection. The gene calls are TRBV5-4 and TRBJ1-2; D remains unclear. CDR3 protein: CASILAPRVTGYGYTF. The CDR3 DNA reads as TGTGCCAGCATCTTGGCTCCACGCGTGACTGGATATGGCTACACCTTC. The full variable domain, rest sourced from reference TRBV5-4 and TRBJ1-2, is ETGVTQSPTHLIKTRGQQVTLRCSSQSGHNTVSWYQQALGQGPQFIFQYYREEENGRGNFPPRFSGLQFPNYSSELNVNALELDDSALYLCASILAPRVTGYGYTFGSGTRLTVV.